What follows are 14 T cell receptor beta chains derived from one specimen sequenced in a study of technical replicates of blood from a few donors. The method was immunoSEQ multiplex PCR; TCRdb's version includes in-frame clones alone and lacks a portion of them. The sample lists about 100,000 clones; 85% to 95% were seen once. The sequenced material came from T cells isolated from PBMCs. The source of these receptors is a human donor in good health.

The J gene is TRBJ1-1, the V gene TRBV10-3, with 9 bases fitting TRBD1. This CDR3 is 14 amino acids long. From germline, CDR1 is ENHRY and CDR2 SYGVKD. The V gene end was trimmed by 6 bases and the J gene end by 5 bases; junction bases not matched to a gene: 7. For the CDR3, the DNA is TGTGCCATCAGCGTACAGGGGGCGTTTACTGAAGCTTTCTTT. Translated, it gives CAISVQGAFTEAFF.

This clone was seen more than once but under ten times. The chain employs TRBV2 and TRBJ1-3; 8 bases line up with TRBD1. The germline V gene encodes CDR1 SNHLY and CDR2 FYNNEI. The trim removed 3 bases at V and 3 bases at J, leaving 13 bases unmatched. The CDR3 is 18 residues long. The chain's CDR3 is CASSDLTGESGVGNTIYF. The CDR3 nucleotides are TGTGCCAGCAGTGACCTGACAGGGGAGTCTGGTGTTGGAAACACCATATATTTT.

The chain joins TRBV5-6 to TRBJ1-3; D is undetermined. This CDR3 is 14 amino acids long. The V gene lost 3 bases and the J gene lost 0 bases, with 7 bases spanning the gap. CDR1 is SGHDT and CDR2 is YYEEEE in the germline V gene. DNA of the CDR3: TGTGCCAGCAGCTCCACTAACTCTGGAAACACCATATATTTT. Encoded protein: CASSSTNSGNTIYF.

The chain couples TRBV5-1 to TRBJ2-1; D possibly corresponds to TRBD1 (6 bases). The CDR3 totals 13 residues. V was trimmed by 0 bases and J by 15 bases, leaving 16 bases between them. Germline lookup yields CDR1 SGHRS and CDR2 YFSETQ. Here the CDR3 reads CASSLESRQGPFF. CDR3 coding DNA: TGCGCCAGCAGCTTGGAATCCCGCCAGGGGCCGTTCTTC.

The chain recombines TRBV28 with TRBJ1-1; D call uncertain. Trimming removed 3 bases from V and 5 bases from J, with 4 bases in between. The CDR3 sequence is 11 residues long. Germline V gives CDR1 MDHEN, CDR2 SYDVKM. Written as DNA, the CDR3 is TGTGCCAGCAGTTTGAGGACTGAAGCTTTCTTT. It encodes CASSLRTEAFF.

This chain connects TRBV11-2 to TRBJ2-3; D may be TRBD1 (6 bases). CDR1 and CDR2 (germline): SGHAT, FQNNGV. The CDR3 has 15 residues. Trimming shortened V by 3 bases and J by 5 bases, and 15 bases separated the two germline ends. The CDR3 DNA sequence: TGTGCCAGCAGCTTGAACAGGGTCGTTCGAGATACGCAGTATTTT. Amino acids: CASSLNRVVRDTQYF.

The chain links TRBV30 to TRBJ1-1; D is unclear. CDR3 size: 14 residues. V was cut by 2 bases and J by 1 base, with 11 bases left in between. Germline lookup yields CDR1 GTSNPN and CDR2 SVGIG (reference sequence). CDR3: CAWSSGSGNTEAFF. For the CDR3, the DNA is TGTGCCTGGAGTTCGGGGAGCGGGAACACTGAAGCTTTCTTT.

The chain employs TRBV13 and TRBJ1-2, with D possibly being TRBD1 (5 bases). Trimming shortened V by 1 base and J by 0 bases, and 15 bases separated the two germline ends. The CDR3 contains 17 residues. CDR1 is PRHDT and CDR2 is FYEKMQ in the germline V gene (reference sequence). CDR3 sequence: CASSLVVDIRSNYGYTF. CDR3 nucleotide sequence: TGTGCCAGCAGCTTAGTCGTGGACATTAGATCTAACTATGGCTACACCTTC.

V and J are TRBV27 and TRBJ1-5; 7 bases match TRBD1. In germline, CDR1 is MNHEY, CDR2 SMNVEV (reference sequence). Trimming removed 5 bases from V and 4 bases from J; junction bases left unmatched: 2. The CDR3 has 13 residues. The CDR3 here is CASSIQGNQPQHF. The CDR3 DNA reads as TGTGCCAGCAGTATACAGGGGAATCAGCCCCAGCATTTT.

V is TRBV5-1 and J is TRBJ1-3; TRBD1 might be the D (5 bases). CDR1 is SGHRS, CDR2 YFSETQ, per germline. There are 15 residues in the CDR3. Trimming took off 7 bases at V and 4 bases at J, with 18 bases between the two ends. The CDR3 loop reads CASGRTGLGGNTIYF. The CDR3 region has the DNA TGCGCCAGCGGCCGGACGGGACTCGGAGGAAACACCATATATTTT.

This clone was observed once. The chain is built from TRBV27 and TRBJ2-1, with 7 positions matching TRBD2. Germline CDR1 MNHEY, CDR2 SMNVEV (reference sequence). The trim removed 5 bases at V and 8 bases at J, leaving 12 bases unmatched. The CDR3 contains 15 residues. The CDR3 spells CASSPPGRENYEQFF. DNA for the CDR3: TGTGCCAGCAGTCCCCCTGGGCGGGAGAACTATGAGCAGTTCTTC.

The rearrangement joins TRBV19 to TRBJ2-7; possible D gene TRBD1, 6 bases. CDR1 is LNHDA and CDR2 is SQIVND in the germline V gene (reference sequence). V was clipped by 4 bases and J by 5 bases, with 18 bases between them. The CDR3 loop spans 15 amino acids. CDR3 nucleotide sequence: TGTGCCAGTAGTAGGTCAACAGGGCAACAACACGAGCAGTACTTC. Its translation: CASSRSTGQQHEQYF.

The chain recombines TRBV6-5 with TRBJ1-2, with 11 bases lining up with TRBD1. After removal of 6 bases from V and 5 bases from J, the junction contained 5 bases not matched to a gene. This CDR3 is 14 amino acids long. CDR1 and CDR2 from the germline V gene are MNHEY and SVGAGI. CDR3 region: CASSPGQGGYGYTF. CDR3 DNA sequence: TGTGCCAGCAGCCCGGGACAGGGGGGGTATGGCTACACCTTC.

This chain connects TRBV11-3 to TRBJ2-5; 7 bases line up with TRBD2. This CDR3 has 14 amino acids. Germline V gene data show CDR1 as SGHNT and CDR2 as YENEEA. With 5 bases clipped from V and 1 base from J, the junction kept 4 bases outside the gene matches. CDR3 residues: CASSRWGGQETQYF. Here the CDR3 DNA reads TGTGCCAGCAGCCGCTGGGGGGGCCAAGAGACCCAGTACTTC.